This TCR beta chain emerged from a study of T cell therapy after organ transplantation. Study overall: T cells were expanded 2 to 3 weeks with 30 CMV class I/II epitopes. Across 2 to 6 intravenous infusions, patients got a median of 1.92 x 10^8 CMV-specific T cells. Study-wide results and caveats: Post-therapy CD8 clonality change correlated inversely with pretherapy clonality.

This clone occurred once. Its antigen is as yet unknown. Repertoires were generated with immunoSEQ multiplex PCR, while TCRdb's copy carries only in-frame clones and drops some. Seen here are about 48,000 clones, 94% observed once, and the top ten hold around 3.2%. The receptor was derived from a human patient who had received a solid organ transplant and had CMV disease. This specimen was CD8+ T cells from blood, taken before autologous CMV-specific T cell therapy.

The CDR3 is CATSREGLATDTQYF. The CDR3 region has the DNA TGTGCCACCAGCAGAGAAGGACTAGCTACAGATACGCAGTATTTT. This chain links TRBV15 with TRBJ2-3, with 8 positions matching TRBD2. V lost 0 bases, J lost 3 bases, and 2 bases stayed unmatched. This CDR3 region has 15 residues. Germline V gene data show CDR1 as LNHNV and CDR2 as YYDKDF (reference sequence).